Below are 11 T cell receptor beta chains sequenced from a single sample in a study of blood T cell repertoires in COVID-19. Only in-frame clones appear in the TCRdb table, and some are missing; sequencing was by immunoSEQ multiplex PCR. The repertoire holds under 300,000 clones, with about 89% as singletons. Sequenced sample: peripheral blood. Source of these receptors: a woman in her 40s who had recovered from COVID-19.

The chain joins TRBV4-1 to TRBJ2-1, with D possibly TRBD2 on 6 matching bases. The CDR3 is made up of 15 amino acids. The V gene lost 2 bases and the J gene lost 6 bases, with 14 bases spanning the gap. The germline gives CDR1 MGHRA, CDR2 YSYEKL. This chain's CDR3 is CASSQLHPGSNEQFF. CDR3 bases: TGCGCCAGCAGCCAACTGCATCCCGGGAGCAATGAGCAGTTCTTC.

This clone has a handful of counts. This chain connects TRBV12-3 or TRBV12-4 to TRBJ1-5; 7 positions match TRBD1. Unmatched junction bases numbered 1, after V lost 6 bases and J lost 2 bases. This CDR3 contains 13 residues. CDR3 sequence (DNA): TGTGCCAGCAGGACAGGGCGCAATCAGCCCCAGCATTTT. It is translated as CASRTGRNQPQHF.

This chain links TRBV5-1 with TRBJ2-7; D is perhaps TRBD2 (6 bases). V was shortened by 3 bases and J by 7 bases, with 14 bases between the two germline ends. The CDR3 loop spans 13 amino acids. Germline V gives CDR1 SGHRS, CDR2 YFSETQ. In nucleotides, the CDR3 is TGCGCCAGCAGCTCGGGACTGTCGGGGGAGCAGTACTTC. The encoded protein is CASSSGLSGEQYF. The full variable domain, rest sourced from reference TRBV5-1 and TRBJ2-7, is KAGVTQTPRYLIKTRGQQVTLSCSPISGHRSVSWYQQTPGQGLQFLFEYFSETQRNKGNFPGRFSGRQFSNSRSEMNVSTLELGDSALYLCASSSGLSGEQYFGPGTRLTVT.

J is TRBJ1-3 and V is TRBV2; TRBD1 aligns across 7 bases. Germline V gene data show CDR1 as SNHLY and CDR2 as FYNNEI. The CDR3 has 15 residues. Trimming removed 3 bases from V and 3 bases from J; junction bases left unmatched: 5. Here the CDR3 reads CASSERTGVGNTIYF. The CDR3 coding sequence is TGTGCCAGCAGTGAGAGAACAGGGGTTGGAAACACCATATATTTT.

V usage is TRBV9 and J usage is TRBJ2-3; TRBD2 matches at 12 bases. From germline, CDR1 is SGDLS and CDR2 YYNGEE. The CDR3 has 17 residues. V gave up 0 bases and J gave up 3 bases; unmatched junction bases: 5. The CDR3 DNA follows: TGTGCCAGCAGCGTAGCTAGTCTAGCGGGAGGGACAGATACGCAGTATTTT. This translates into CASSVASLAGGTDTQYF.

With regard to this clone: One end of the junction does not line up with germline, which may come from a read error. The chain has TRBV5-4 and TRBJ2-5; maybe TRBD2 (6 bases). This CDR3 contains 16 residues. Germline loops: CDR1 SGHNT, CDR2 YYREEE (reference sequence). The CDR3 spells CASSLPLWTGAQETHF. CDR3 nucleotides: TGTGCCAGCAGCTTGCCGTTATGGACGGGAGCTCAGGAGACCCACTTC.

The rearrangement uses TRBV6-1 and TRBJ1-1; no clear D. Germline V lookup: CDR1 MNHNS, CDR2 SASEGT. The CDR3 is 15 amino acids. Trimming stripped 2 bases from V and 0 bases from J, with 10 bases between. The CDR3 spells CASSERDWMNTEAFF. CDR3 coding DNA: TGTGCCAGCAGTGAACGCGACTGGATGAACACTGAAGCTTTCTTT.

The chain carries TRBV7-3 and TRBJ2-2; no clear D gene. Germline V gene data show CDR1 as SGHTA and CDR2 as FQGTGA. This CDR3 is built from 12 residues. With 4 bases removed from V and 8 bases from J, the gap between germline ends came to 8 bases. CDR3 in DNA: TGTGCCAGCAGCTATGGTAGTGGGGAGCTGTTTTTT. Translating gives CASSYGSGELFF.

This clone was counted once. The chain carries TRBV5-6 and TRBJ2-5; TRBD1 agrees at 7 bases. The CDR3 has 14 amino acids. The V and J ends lost 4 bases and 1 base, in that order; junction bases with no gene match: 4. Germline V lookup: CDR1 SGHDT, CDR2 YYEEEE. CDR3 DNA sequence: TGTGCCAGCAGCCCACAGGGGCCCCAAGAGACCCAGTACTTC. Protein sequence: CASSPQGPQETQYF.

V is TRBV2 and J is TRBJ1-2, with D maybe TRBD1 (5 bases). This CDR3 region has 12 residues. Germline assignment: CDR1 SNHLY and CDR2 FYNNEI. Trimming removed 6 bases at V and 6 bases at J, with 11 bases between. CDR3: CASRGRVHGYTF. The CDR3, as DNA: TGTGCCAGCAGGGGCAGGGTCCATGGCTACACCTTC.

This chain uses TRBV28 with TRBJ2-7, with TRBD2 matching 9 bases. J was trimmed by 0 bases and V by 3 bases; bases with no gene match: 6. The CDR3 loop spans 16 amino acids. CDR1 and CDR2 from the germline V gene are MDHEN and SYDVKM. CDR3 in amino acids: CASSLKAGGPSYEQYF. The CDR3 DNA reads TGTGCCAGCAGTTTGAAAGCGGGAGGCCCCTCCTACGAGCAGTACTTC.